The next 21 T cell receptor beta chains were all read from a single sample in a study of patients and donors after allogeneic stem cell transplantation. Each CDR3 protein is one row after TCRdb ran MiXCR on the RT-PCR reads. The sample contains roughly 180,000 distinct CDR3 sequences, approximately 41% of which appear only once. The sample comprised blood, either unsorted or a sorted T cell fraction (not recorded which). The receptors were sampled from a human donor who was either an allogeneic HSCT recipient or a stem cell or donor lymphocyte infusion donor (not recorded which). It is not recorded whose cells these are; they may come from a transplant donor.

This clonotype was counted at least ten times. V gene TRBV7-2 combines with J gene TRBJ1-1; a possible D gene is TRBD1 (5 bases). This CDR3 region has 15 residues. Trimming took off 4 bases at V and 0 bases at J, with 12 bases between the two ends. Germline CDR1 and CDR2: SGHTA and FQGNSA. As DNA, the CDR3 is TGTGCCAGCAGCTGGGACCGACGGATGAACACTGAAGCTTTCTTT. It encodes CASSWDRRMNTEAFF.

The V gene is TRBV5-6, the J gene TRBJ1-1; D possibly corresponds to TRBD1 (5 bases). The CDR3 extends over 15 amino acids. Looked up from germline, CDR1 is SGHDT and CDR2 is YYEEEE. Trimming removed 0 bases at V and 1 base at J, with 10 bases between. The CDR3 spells CASSLGDRKNTEAFF. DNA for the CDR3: TGTGCCAGCAGCTTGGGGGACCGCAAGAACACTGAAGCTTTCTTT.

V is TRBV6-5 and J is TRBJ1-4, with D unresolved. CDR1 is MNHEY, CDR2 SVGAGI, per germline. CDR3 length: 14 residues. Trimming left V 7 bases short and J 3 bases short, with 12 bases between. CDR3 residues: CASTERGANEKLFF. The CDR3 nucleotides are TGTGCCAGCACCGAGCGGGGAGCTAATGAAAAACTGTTTTTT.

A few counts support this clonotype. CDR3 protein: CASSHSGQGATNEKLFF. Written as DNA, the CDR3 is TGCGCCAGCAGCCATTCGGGACAGGGCGCAACTAATGAAAAACTGTTTTTT. The gene calls are TRBV4-3 and TRBJ1-4; 9 bases align to TRBD1. Germline lookup yields CDR1 LGHNA and CDR2 YSLEER. This CDR3 is 17 amino acids long. The V gene end was trimmed by 3 bases and the J gene end by 0 bases; junction bases not matched to a gene: 5.

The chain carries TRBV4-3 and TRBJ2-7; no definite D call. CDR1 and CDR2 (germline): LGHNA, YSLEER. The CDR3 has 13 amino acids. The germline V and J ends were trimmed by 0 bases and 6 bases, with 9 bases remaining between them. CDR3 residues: CASSQELPAEQYF. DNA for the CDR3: TGCGCCAGCAGCCAAGAACTTCCCGCCGAGCAGTACTTC.

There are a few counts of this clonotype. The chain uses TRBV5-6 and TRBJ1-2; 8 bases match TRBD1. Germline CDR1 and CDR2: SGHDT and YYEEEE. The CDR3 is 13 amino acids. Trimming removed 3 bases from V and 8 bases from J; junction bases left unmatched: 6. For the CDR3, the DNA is TGTGCCAGCAGCTCTGGACAGGGAGGCGGCTACACCTTC. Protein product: CASSSGQGGGYTF. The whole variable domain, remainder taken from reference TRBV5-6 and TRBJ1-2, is DAGVTQSPTHLIKTRGQQVTLRCSPKSGHDTVSWYQQALGQGPQFIFQYYEEEERQRGNFPDRFSGHQFPNYSSELNVNALLLGDSALYLCASSSGQGGGYTFGSGTRLTVV.

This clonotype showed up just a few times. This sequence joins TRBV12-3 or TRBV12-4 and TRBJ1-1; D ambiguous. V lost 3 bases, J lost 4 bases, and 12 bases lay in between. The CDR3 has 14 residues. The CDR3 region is CASSLVGGVTEAFF. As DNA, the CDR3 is TGTGCCAGCAGTTTGGTGGGTGGGGTCACTGAAGCTTTCTTT.

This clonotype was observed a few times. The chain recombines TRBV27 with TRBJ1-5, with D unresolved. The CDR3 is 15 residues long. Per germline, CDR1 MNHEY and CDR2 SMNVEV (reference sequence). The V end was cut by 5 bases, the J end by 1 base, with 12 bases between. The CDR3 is CASSVGAGSNQPQHF. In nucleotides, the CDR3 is TGTGCCAGCAGTGTCGGTGCGGGGAGCAATCAGCCCCAGCATTTT.

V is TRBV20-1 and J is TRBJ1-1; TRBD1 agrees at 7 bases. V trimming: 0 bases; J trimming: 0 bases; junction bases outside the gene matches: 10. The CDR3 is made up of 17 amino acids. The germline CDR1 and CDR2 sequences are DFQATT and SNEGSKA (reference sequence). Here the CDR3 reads CSARDVEGAILNTEAFF. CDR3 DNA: TGCAGTGCTAGAGATGTGGAGGGGGCAATCTTGAACACTGAAGCTTTCTTT.

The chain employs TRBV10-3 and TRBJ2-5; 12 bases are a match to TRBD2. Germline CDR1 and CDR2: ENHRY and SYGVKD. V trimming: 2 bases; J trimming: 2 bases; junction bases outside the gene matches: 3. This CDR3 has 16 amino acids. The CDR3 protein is CAISEGLAGIQETQYF. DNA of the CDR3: TGTGCCATCAGTGAGGGACTAGCGGGGATACAAGAGACCCAGTACTTC.

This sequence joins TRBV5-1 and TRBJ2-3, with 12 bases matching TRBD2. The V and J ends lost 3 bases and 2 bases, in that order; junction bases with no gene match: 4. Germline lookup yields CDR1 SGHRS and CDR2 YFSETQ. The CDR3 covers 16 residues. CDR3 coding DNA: TGCGCCAGCAGCTGGGGACTAGCGGGCCTCACAGATACGCAGTATTTT. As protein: CASSWGLAGLTDTQYF.

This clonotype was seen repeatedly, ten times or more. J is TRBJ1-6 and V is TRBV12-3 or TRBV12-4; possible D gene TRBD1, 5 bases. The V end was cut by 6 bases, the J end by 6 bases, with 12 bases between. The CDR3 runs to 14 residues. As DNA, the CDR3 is TGTGCCAGCAGCGCCGACAGCGCTAATTCACCCCTCCACTTT. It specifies CASSADSANSPLHF.

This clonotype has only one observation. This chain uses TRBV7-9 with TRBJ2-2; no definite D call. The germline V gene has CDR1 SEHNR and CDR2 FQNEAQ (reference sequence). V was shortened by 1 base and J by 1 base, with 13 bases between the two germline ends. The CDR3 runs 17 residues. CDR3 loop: CASSLGGVGLNTGELFF. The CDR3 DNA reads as TGTGCCAGCAGCTTAGGAGGAGTGGGTTTGAACACCGGGGAGCTGTTTTTT.

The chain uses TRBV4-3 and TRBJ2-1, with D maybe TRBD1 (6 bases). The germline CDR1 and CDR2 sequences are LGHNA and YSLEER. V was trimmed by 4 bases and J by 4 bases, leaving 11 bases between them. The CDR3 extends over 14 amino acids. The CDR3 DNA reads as TGCGCCAGCAGCCGGTACAGGGAATACAATGAGCAGTTCTTC. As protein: CASSRYREYNEQFF.

The chain's CDR3 is CATSSLAGEVEQFF. The CDR3 DNA follows: TGTGCCACCAGCTCACTAGCGGGAGAGGTTGAGCAGTTCTTC. The V call is TRBV15, the J call TRBJ2-1; TRBD2 matches 11 bases. Germline V gives CDR1 LNHNV, CDR2 YYDKDF (reference sequence). The CDR3 totals 14 residues. Losses at the gene ends were 5 bases for V and 9 bases for J; bases not matched to a gene: 6.

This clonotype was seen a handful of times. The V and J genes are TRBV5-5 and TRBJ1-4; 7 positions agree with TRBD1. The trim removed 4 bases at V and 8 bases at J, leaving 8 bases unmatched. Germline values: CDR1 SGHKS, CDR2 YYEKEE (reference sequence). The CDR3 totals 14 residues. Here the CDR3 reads CASSLGGTAEKLFF. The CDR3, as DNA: TGTGCCAGCAGCCTGGGAGGGACAGCCGAAAAACTGTTTTTT.

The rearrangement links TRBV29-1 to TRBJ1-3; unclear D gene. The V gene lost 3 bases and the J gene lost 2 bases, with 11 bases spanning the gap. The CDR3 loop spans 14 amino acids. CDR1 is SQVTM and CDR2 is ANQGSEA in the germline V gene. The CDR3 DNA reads TGCAGCGTTGATGGTACAGAAACTGGAAACACCATATATTTT. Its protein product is CSVDGTETGNTIYF.

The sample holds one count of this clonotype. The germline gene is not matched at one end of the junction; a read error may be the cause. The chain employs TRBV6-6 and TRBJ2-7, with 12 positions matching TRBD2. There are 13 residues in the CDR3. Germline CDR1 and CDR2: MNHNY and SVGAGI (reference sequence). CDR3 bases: TGTGCCAGCAGTTACTCGAATCTAGCGGGAGGGATATTC. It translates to CASSYSNLAGGIF.

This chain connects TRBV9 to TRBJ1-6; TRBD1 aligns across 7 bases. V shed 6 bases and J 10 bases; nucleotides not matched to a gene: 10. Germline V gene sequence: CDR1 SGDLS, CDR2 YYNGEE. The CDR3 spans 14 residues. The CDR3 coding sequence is TGTGCCAGCAACTCGGGGGGACAGCTATCACCCCTCCACTTT. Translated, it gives CASNSGGQLSPLHF.

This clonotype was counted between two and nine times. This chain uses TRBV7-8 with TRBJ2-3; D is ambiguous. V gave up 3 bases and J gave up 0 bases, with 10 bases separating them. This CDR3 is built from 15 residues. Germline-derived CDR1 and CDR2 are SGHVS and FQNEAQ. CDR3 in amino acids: CASSFQLTSTDTQYF. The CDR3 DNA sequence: TGTGCCAGCAGCTTCCAGCTGACTAGCACAGATACGCAGTATTTT. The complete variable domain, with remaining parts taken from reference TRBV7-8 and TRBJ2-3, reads GAGVSQSPRYKVAKRGQDVALRCDPISGHVSLFWYQQALGQGPEFLTYFQNEAQLDKSGLPSDRFFAERPEGSVSTLKIQRTQQEDSAVYLCASSFQLTSTDTQYFGPGTRLTVL.

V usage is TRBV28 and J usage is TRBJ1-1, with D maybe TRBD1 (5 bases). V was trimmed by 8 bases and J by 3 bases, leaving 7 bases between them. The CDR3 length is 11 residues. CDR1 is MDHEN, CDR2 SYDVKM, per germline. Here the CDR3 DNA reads TGTGCCAGCCGGGGGTACACTGAAGCTTTCTTT. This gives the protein CASRGYTEAFF.